This note documents a single TCR beta chain sequence. The data belong to a study of blood T cell repertoires in COVID-19. Looked up from germline, CDR1 is LNHDA and CDR2 is SQIVND (reference sequence). V trimming: 4 bases; J trimming: 4 bases; junction bases outside the gene matches: 12. This CDR3 has 16 residues. Authors' data handling: Quantification of nucleated cells was approximated via reference gene primer amplification. Profiled with immunoSEQ multiplex PCR; TCRdb holds only in-frame clones, not every one. D and trimming were read from the DNA, whereas the V and J calls and clone size are those reported in that table. This sample has approximately 150,000 clones, with roughly 85% found just once.

This chain uses TRBV19 with TRBJ2-7; 8 nucleotides agree with TRBD2. Sequences were obtained from peripheral blood. The source of this sequence is a human donor in a cohort sampled during active COVID-19. The CDR3 nucleotides are TGTGCCAGTAGTAGACTTAGCGGGGCCCCGGATTACGAGCAGTACTTC. Encoded protein: CASSRLSGAPDYEQYF.